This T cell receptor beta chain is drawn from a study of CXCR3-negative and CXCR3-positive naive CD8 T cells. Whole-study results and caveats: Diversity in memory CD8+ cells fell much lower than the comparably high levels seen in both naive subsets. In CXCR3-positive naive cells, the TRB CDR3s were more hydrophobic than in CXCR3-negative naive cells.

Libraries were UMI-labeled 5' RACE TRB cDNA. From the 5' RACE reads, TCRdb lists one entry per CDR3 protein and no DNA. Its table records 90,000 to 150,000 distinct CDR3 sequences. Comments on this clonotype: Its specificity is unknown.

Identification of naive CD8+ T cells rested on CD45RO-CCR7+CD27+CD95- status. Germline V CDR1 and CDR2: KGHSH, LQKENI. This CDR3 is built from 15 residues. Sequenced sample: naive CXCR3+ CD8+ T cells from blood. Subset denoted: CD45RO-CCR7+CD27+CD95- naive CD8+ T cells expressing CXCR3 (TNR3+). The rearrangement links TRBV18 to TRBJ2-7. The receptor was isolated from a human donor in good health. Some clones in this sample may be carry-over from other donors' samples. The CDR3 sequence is CASSPRTNLNYEQYF.